The source of this T cell receptor beta chain is a study of T cells after yellow fever vaccination. Study details: Preparation of fractions with low cell numbers was performed using SMART-Seq v4 Ultra Low Input. Study results and caveats: Subsequent booster samples again held most clones from primary vaccination (approximately 95% CD4, approximately 85% CD8).

Germline CDR1 is MNHNS and CDR2 is SASEGT. The CDR3 runs 15 residues. V dropped 6 bases and J dropped 2; count of bases not matched to a gene: 6. It was through 5'RACE template switching that TCR cDNA was made, with a universal primer site and UMIs added. TCRdb re-called the 5' RACE reads through MiXCR, storing one row per CDR3 protein. The sample records approximately 90,000 distinct CDR3 sequences, 13% being singletons. The sample was CD8+ T cells not binding an NS4B(214-222) dextramer, sorted from PBMCs, taken roughly 23 days after the first yellow fever vaccination. This clonotype was obtained from a man between 18 and 29 years old who received the YFV17D yellow fever vaccine. The rearrangement joins TRBV6-1 to TRBJ2-2; TRBD2 agrees at 7 bases. The CDR3: CASSLADSNTGELFF. The CDR3 nucleotides are TGTGCCAGCAGCCTAGCGGACTCAAACACCGGGGAGCTGTTTTTT.